The present T cell receptor (beta chain) was sequenced within a study of cytomegalovirus exposure and HLA in healthy donors. Germline CDR1 reads LNHNV; CDR2 reads YYDKDF (reference sequence). The CDR3 is made up of 16 amino acids. Trimming shortened V by 0 bases and J by 4 bases, and 12 bases separated the two germline ends. 13 Jbeta primers and 60 Vbeta primers were used for the PCR. Method: immunoSEQ multiplex PCR; TCRdb's copy keeps in-frame clones and lacks some. The clone table shows 35,000 to 50,000 clones, with the ten largest holding 2.5% to 3.5%. This TCR came from a woman aged 30 to 39 in good health and CMV-seropositive. Sequencing input: PBMCs. V and J are TRBV15 and TRBJ2-2; the D gene is possibly TRBD2 (5 bases). For the CDR3, the DNA is TGTGCCACCAGCAGAGATCGTCTCAGCGGCACCGGGGAGCTGTTTTTT. Its translation is CATSRDRLSGTGELFF.